These 13 T cell receptor beta chains share one sample of origin, sequenced in a study of OX40 agonist ivuxolimab in advanced cancers. Method: immunoSEQ multiplex PCR; TCRdb's copy keeps in-frame clones and lacks some. The sample lists 98,000 or so clones; less than 90% were seen once. The specimen comprised CD4+ or CD8+ T cells sorted from blood, sampled in a trial of the OX40 agonist ivuxolimab. These receptors came from an adult with an advanced solid tumor such as melanoma, head and neck, liver or kidney cancer.

J is TRBJ2-1 and V is TRBV14; 13 positions agree with TRBD2. CDR1 SGHDN and CDR2 FVKESK come from the germline V gene. The CDR3 loop spans 15 amino acids. V shed 4 bases and J 8 bases; nucleotides not matched to a gene: 5. In nucleotides, the CDR3 is TGTGCCAGCAGCCTAATGACTAGCGGGAGGTATGAGCAGTTCTTC. Amino acids: CASSLMTSGRYEQFF. The full variable domain, rest sourced from reference TRBV14 and TRBJ2-1, is EAGVTQFPSHSVIEKGQTVTLRCDPISGHDNLYWYRRVMGKEIKFLLHFVKESKQDESGMPNNRFLAERTGGTYSTLKVQPAELEDSGVYFCASSLMTSGRYEQFFGPGTRLTVL.

CDR3 coding DNA: TGTGCCAGCAGCCAACGACAGGCGAACACTGAAGCTTTCTTT. It codes for CASSQRQANTEAFF. The gene calls are TRBV7-2 and TRBJ1-1; D is possibly TRBD1 (6 bases). V was clipped by 5 bases and J by 1 base, with 11 bases between them. Per the germline V gene, CDR1 is SGHTA and CDR2 is FQGNSA. This CDR3 contains 14 residues.

This rearrangement joins TRBV28 to TRBJ2-2; 14 bases are shared with TRBD2. This CDR3 spans 16 amino acids. J was trimmed by 3 bases and V by 10 bases; bases with no gene match: 7. CDR1 is MDHEN and CDR2 is SYDVKM in the germline V gene. CDR3 sequence (DNA): TGTGCCACCTCGACTAGCGGGAGGGCCGACACCGGGGAGCTGTTTTTT. Translating it yields CATSTSGRADTGELFF.

V usage is TRBV5-1 and J usage is TRBJ2-1; TRBD1 aligns across 7 bases. The CDR3 consists of 16 residues. V shed 3 bases and J 9 bases; nucleotides not matched to a gene: 15. CDR1 SGHRS and CDR2 YFSETQ come from the germline V gene. The CDR3 here is CASSSTPGTPGGEQFF. CDR3 bases: TGCGCCAGCAGCTCCACGCCCGGGACCCCAGGGGGTGAGCAGTTCTTC.

This clone was picked up a small number of times. The chain recombines TRBV4-2 with TRBJ1-1, with D perhaps TRBD1 (5 bases). V was trimmed by 0 bases and J by 4 bases, leaving 9 bases between them. The CDR3 consists of 14 residues. CDR1 and CDR2 (germline): LGHNA, YNFKEQ. CDR3 in amino acids: CASSQDGGITEAFF. The DNA for the CDR3 is TGTGCCAGCAGCCAAGATGGGGGGATCACTGAAGCTTTCTTT.

The chain couples TRBV5-4 to TRBJ2-1; D is ambiguous. There are 15 residues in the CDR3. CDR1 and CDR2 (germline): SGHNT, YYREEE (reference sequence). Trimming cost V 4 bases and J 0 bases, with 11 bases left between them. The DNA of the CDR3 is TGTGCCAGCAGCCTTTATTCCAGCTCCTACAATGAGCAGTTCTTC. This sequence encodes CASSLYSSSYNEQFF. Full variable domain (rest looked up from reference TRBV5-4 and TRBJ2-1): ETGVTQSPTHLIKTRGQQVTLRCSSQSGHNTVSWYQQALGQGPQFIFQYYREEENGRGNFPPRFSGLQFPNYSSELNVNALELDDSALYLCASSLYSSSYNEQFFGPGTRLTVL.

This clone has only a few counts. The rearrangement joins TRBV6-6 to TRBJ1-2; the D gene is possibly TRBD1 (5 bases). Germline values: CDR1 MNHNY, CDR2 SVGAGI (reference sequence). Trimming removed 2 bases at V and 6 bases at J, with 10 bases between. This CDR3 contains 13 residues. CDR3 DNA sequence: TGTGCCAGCAGTTACGGCTGGGGGAATGGCTACACCTTC. Amino acids: CASSYGWGNGYTF.

This clone was recorded once. The chain uses TRBV7-8 and TRBJ2-1; 12 positions agree with TRBD2. The CDR3 length is 16 residues. V was clipped by 2 bases and J by 15 bases; unmatched bases: 14. Germline lookup yields CDR1 SGHVS and CDR2 FQNEAQ. The CDR3 region has the DNA TGTGCCAGCAGCTTAAATTCCGGGACTAGCGGGTCTAGCGGGTTCTTC. This codes for CASSLNSGTSGSSGFF.

A single count supports this clone. The chain recombines TRBV9 with TRBJ2-3, with D possibly being TRBD2 (6 bases). CDR1 and CDR2 (germline): SGDLS, YYNGEE. The CDR3 sequence is 14 residues long. V lost 3 bases and J lost 2, with 10 bases in between. This CDR3 is CASSDSGYTDTQYF. CDR3 DNA: TGTGCCAGCAGCGATAGCGGTTACACAGATACGCAGTATTTT. The full variable domain, rest sourced from reference TRBV9 and TRBJ2-3, is DSGVTQTPKHLITATGQRVTLRCSPRSGDLSVYWYQQSLDQGLQFLIQYYNGEERAKGNILERFSAQQFPDLHSELNLSSLELGDSALYFCASSDSGYTDTQYFGPGTRLTVL.

The V call is TRBV7-9, the J call TRBJ1-2; the D gene is possibly TRBD1 (5 bases). The CDR3 contains 13 residues. Trimming left V 5 bases short and J 14 bases short, with 21 bases between. Germline V gives CDR1 SEHNR, CDR2 FQNEAQ (reference sequence). The CDR3 loop is CASSPDGGLVLTF. Here the CDR3 DNA reads TGTGCCAGCAGCCCAGATGGGGGATTGGTATTGACCTTC.

The V and J genes are TRBV19 and TRBJ2-2; TRBD2 is a possible D gene (6 bases). Germline V lookup: CDR1 LNHDA, CDR2 SQIVND (reference sequence). This CDR3 contains 14 residues. With 7 bases removed from V and 2 bases from J, the gap between germline ends came to 11 bases. In DNA form, the CDR3 reads TGTGCCAGTAAATGGGGGGACAACACCGGGGAGCTGTTTTTT. This gives the protein CASKWGDNTGELFF.

The chain combines TRBV9 with TRBJ2-7; D unresolved. V lost 0 bases to trimming and J lost 5 bases, with 18 bases between them. The CDR3 covers 16 residues. The germline CDR1 and CDR2 sequences are SGDLS and YYNGEE. CDR3: CASSVEGGLGWDEQYV. CDR3 nucleotide sequence: TGTGCCAGCAGCGTAGAGGGCGGCTTGGGGTGGGACGAGCAGTACGTC.

The rearrangement uses TRBV18 and TRBJ1-2; D possibly corresponds to TRBD1 (6 bases). Looked up from germline, CDR1 is KGHSH and CDR2 is LQKENI. The V end lost 2 bases, the J end lost 8 bases, and 12 bases lay between the germline ends. The CDR3 has 13 residues. DNA of the CDR3: TGTGCCAGCTCACCATCGGACAGATTAGGCTACACCTTC. Amino acid sequence: CASSPSDRLGYTF.